This paragraph covers one TCR beta chain sequence. Its antigen remains undetermined. One base away there is no much larger clone; base qualities are not given. These data belong to a study of CD8 T cells in ankylosing spondylitis (TCRdb year 2017). With regard to the full study: The study set out to find disease-linked TCR variants by profiling T cell receptor beta repertoires in ankylosing spondylitis patients and healthy donors. The full study cohort was made up of roughly 25 ankylosing spondylitis patients and roughly 100 healthy donors. Peripheral blood samples were taken, and synovial fluid was additionally collected from ankylosing spondylitis patients. Paper-wide results and their limitations: Some of the motif variants had been reported before in the synovial fluid and blood of reactive arthritis patients, a finding that suggests common disease-initiation mechanisms. A CD8+ phenotype was shown by the disease-linked clones, which were found at relatively low frequencies in peripheral blood. The disease-linked clones were reported as significantly enriched in matched synovial fluid samples from ankylosing spondylitis patients. Blood from ankylosing spondylitis patients appeared to be characterized by a TCR beta motif composed of about eight highly homologous amino acid variants.

Sequencer: Illumina HiSeq 2500. Quantitative 5'-RACE with molecular barcodes was used to prepare TCR beta libraries. The paper's data handling went like this. Disease-linked TCR variants were identified with a new computational method built on a probabilistic model of VDJ rearrangement. Using fastp trimming at Q25 and MiXCR clonotype assembly, TCRdb reanalyzed the public sequencing data and kept in-frame beta chains. Rows matching on CDR3 protein sequence are summarized as one entry with the most common DNA and genes. These V and J calls rely on TCRdb rather than the paper's analysis. In this sample the table shows about 200,000 distinct CDR3 sequences, roughly 13% of which occur a single time. Of the sample, approximately 17% is held by the ten largest clones. Taken from cysteine to phenylalanine, the CDR3 has 19 residues. This entry keeps only the CDR3 DNA: 57 bases, framed from base 1. The V end loses 3 bases and the J end loses 0 bases, and a stretch of 21 bases separates them. CDR1 and CDR2 (MDHEN, SYDVKM) derive from the germline V gene.

Sequenced sample: blood, either unsorted or a sorted T cell fraction (not recorded which). The TCR was taken from a male donor with ankylosing spondylitis or in good health (not recorded which). This chain is built from TRBV28 and TRBJ1-3; a tentative D call is TRBD1 (5 bases match). Read as DNA, the sequence is TGTGCCAGCAGTTTCGGGACGGACGGCGTTACCTCCTCTGGAAACACCATATATTTT. It encodes CASSFGTDGVTSSGNTIYF.